This TCR beta chain came from a study of technical replicates of blood from four donors. This CDR3 comprises 18 residues. Trimming removed 4 bases at V and 7 bases at J, with 29 bases between. The germline gives CDR1 ENHRY, CDR2 SYGVKD. Libraries were prepared by immunoSEQ multiplex PCR; TCRdb keeps only in-frame clonotypes and omits some of them. In the table there are 40,000 to 65,000 clones, 70% to 90% of which are singletons. V gene TRBV10-3 combines with J gene TRBJ2-7; maybe TRBD2 (5 bases). The sample comprised PBMCs. This TCR came from a human donor in good health. Some clones in this sample may be carry-over from other donors' samples. CDR3 region: CAISVWGLGSATYEEQYF. CDR3 DNA sequence: TGTGCCATCAGTGTTTGGGGTTTGGGTAGCGCGACCTACGAAGAGCAGTACTTC.